This T cell receptor (beta chain) is from a study of shared clonotypes between healthy human individuals. Study details: Per donor, three plates held CD4 naive cells, three held CD4 memory, two held CD8 naive and one held CD8 memory. Study-wide results and caveats: Lower generation probabilities were found for non-shared clonotypes than for those shared by all four donors.

In the study's own analysis: There were no quality scores in the junction-only immunoSEQ sequences, so filtering differed. Here immunoSEQ multiplex PCR was the method, and the copy in TCRdb shows in-frame clones only, minus some. The V and J calls and clone size come from that table; D and trimming were worked out from the DNA. The table has under 600,000 clones, approximately 95% seen once; the top ten hold 0.064%. About this clone itself: Its cognate antigen is unknown.

Every donor was a Caucasian adult from Nashville, Tennessee. The CDR3 runs 12 residues. Trimming removed 6 bases at V and 7 bases at J, with 10 bases between. Looked up from germline, CDR1 is SNHLY and CDR2 is FYNNEI. V usage is TRBV2 and J usage is TRBJ1-3, with D tentatively TRBD1 (5 bases). The sequenced sample consisted of naive CD4+ T cells sorted from blood. Documented subset: CD45RA+ positively selected. The sequence came from a woman between 25 and 40 years old in good health. This chain's CDR3 is CASRGEGNTIYF. The CDR3 DNA follows: TGTGCCAGCAGGGGGGAGGGGAACACCATATATTTT.